This TCR beta chain is from a study of cytomegalovirus exposure and HLA in healthy donors. General study points: Cytomegalovirus association was listed for around 180 TCR beta chains. A further, later analysis showed that HLA-associated TCR beta chains (compared with equally common others) were more clonally expanded. A link between a missense DCLRE1C variant and TCR beta V- and J-gene trimming emerged from a later analysis.

With 60 Vbeta and 13 Jbeta primers, the PCR was carried out. TCRdb's copy holds only in-frame clones and misses some; the assay was immunoSEQ multiplex PCR. The sample holds 150,000 to 200,000 clones, roughly 74% seen once. The germline V gene encodes CDR1 LGHNA and CDR2 YNFKEQ. Losses at the gene ends were 2 bases for V and 0 bases for J; bases not matched to a gene: 5. This CDR3 region has 17 residues. Regarding this clone: The antigen is undetermined.

J is TRBJ2-4 and V is TRBV4-2; 9 nucleotides match TRBD2. This sequence was found in a male donor in good health and CMV-seronegative. Sequencing used PBMCs. The CDR3 DNA is TGTGCCAGCAGCCAAACACGCGGGAGGGAAGCCAAAAACATTCAGTACTTC. It is translated as CASSQTRGREAKNIQYF.